This section outlines one T cell receptor beta chain sequence together with its context. This clone was seen more than once but under ten times. The antigen it recognizes is unknown. Per-base qualities were not stored, and no clone one base away is much larger. This entry comes from a study of cytomegalovirus exposure and HLA in healthy donors (dated by TCRdb to between 2016 and 2019). At the level of the whole study: According to an earlier analysis of around 600 of the donors, about 179 million T cells yielded some 110 million unique TCR beta sequences and more than 250 Gb of sequence data. Roughly 300 gigabases of sequencing data and around 85 million unique TCR sequences made up an early release that covered roughly 670 HLA-typed donors. Of the 350 to 400 genotyped donors, approximately 82% fell in the genetic ancestry cluster associated with self-reported Caucasian donors. The study aimed to test whether signatures of past pathogen exposure could be identified by cataloging public T cell receptors. The T cell repertoires of 700 or so subjects were profiled by immunosequencing and related to cytomegalovirus serostatus. Besides the first cohort of more than 650 subjects, a separate validation cohort made up of around 120 different subjects was used. To predict cytomegalovirus infection status, the study combined high-throughput TCR immunosequencing, statistical association of individual TCRs with disease status, and machine learning. To study patterns of TCR occurrence, a later analysis re-analyzed previously published TCR beta repertoires from 700 or so donors and added high-resolution HLA genotyping. In the later analysis, no new phenotypic data were used to find candidate immune exposures; instead, reliance was placed on TCR beta sequences and their occurrence across donors. To decide whether each TCR beta V gene segment behaved as functional or pseudogenic, an earlier analysis of some 580 of the donors relied on high-throughput TCR beta sequencing. Alongside the repertoire data, information on donor age, sex, ethnicity and CMV serostatus was compiled. Genome-wide SNP genotypes for about 65% of the roughly 670 donors were used in a later genetic analysis, which treated that subset as a discovery cohort. All discovery cohort repertoires had been generated using a single sequencing platform. Both class I and class II loci were covered by HLA typing, at four-digit resolution. The number of donors typed differed by locus, with about 629-640 for A, B, C, DRB1 and DQB1, roughly 520 for DQA1, approximately 570 for DPA1, and over 400 for DPB1. Roughly 5 DR-DQ haplotypes were handled as single units for association and clustering, since linkage in the cohort was strong. Among roughly 370 genotyped donors of the cohort, an average of roughly 240,000 unique TCR beta nucleotide sequences were sequenced per donor, roughly 20% of them non-productive.

In total, approximately 700 healthy bone marrow donors made up the cohort. All cohort members were sampled while nominally healthy, although unrecorded immune exposures were likely present. The donor tested CMV seropositive, placing the donor among the approximately 290 seropositive members of the cohort. A peripheral blood sample was provided by each donor, and peripheral blood mononuclear cells were used for TCR beta sequencing. The Qiagen DNeasy Blood Extraction Kit was used to extract genomic DNA from the blood cell samples. Results and caveats for the whole study, not just this receptor: An earlier analysis of 587 of the donors showed that most TCR beta V segments appeared in productive rearrangements either about 87% or about 30% of the time, which broadly matched IMGT annotations. Cytomegalovirus status was reported to be diagnosed by the classifier with high specificity and sensitivity in both the original and validation cohorts. In vitro tests confirmed that a few of the cytomegalovirus-associated TCR beta chains recognize cytomegalovirus antigens. A group of highly shared sequence variants was considered likely to be a technical artifact of the sequencing pipeline. When HLA alleles, especially DR and DQ, strongly co-occurred, TCR associations were difficult to assign to individual alleles. According to a later analysis, most CMV-associated TCR beta chains appeared to be HLA-restricted, and the HLA associations seemed to be driven largely by CMV exposure. A later analysis associated 16,951 TCR beta sequences with specific HLA alleles at a false discovery rate of 0.05. A further reported finding was that TCR beta sequences accurately predicted the HLA-A and HLA-B alleles for most subjects in the first cohort. In a later analysis, the rate of TCR association differed among HLA loci, with DRB1 alleles having the most associated TCRs and HLA-C alleles having the fewest. The authors suggested that the approach could potentially be extended to other disease states and immunological phenotypes. The earlier analysis of approximately 590 of the donors excluded 15 to 20 rarely observed V segments, including chromosome 9 orphons, because counts were too low. Correlated functional status among segregating V segments might reflect linkage disequilibrium, but an unknown experimental factor could not be ruled out. In a later analysis, HLA-associated TCR beta chains showed more clonal expansion and lower generation probabilities than non-associated chains that were equally common. In a later genetic analysis, a missense DCLRE1C variant was associated with V-gene and J-gene trimming of TCR beta chains, and the association was replicated in an independent cohort. The study listed approximately 150 TCR beta chains as associated with cytomegalovirus. Most TCR sequences were observed very rarely across donors, whereas some public TCRs were present in many individuals. CMV serostatus was the only immune exposure information available for the cohort. Only TCR beta chains were sequenced in this cohort, and the absence of alpha or paired-chain data limited detectable features. The presence/absence analyses assumed that sequencing depth was roughly uniform across donors, and that assumption may not be true. Because the 87-base-pair reads could not distinguish some IMGT-functional V segments, including TRBV6-2 and TRBV6-3, those segments were excluded. Because HLA typing was missing for some donors at each locus, association tests included only the typed subset. Several of the top co-occurrence clusters appeared to be linked to parvovirus B19, influenza, CMV and Epstein-Barr virus, according to a later analysis. According to a later genetic analysis, donors in an Asian-associated ancestry cluster had fewer N-insertions in productive TCRs than the roughly 670-donor mean.

Library method: the immunoSEQ multiplex PCR assay. For the multiplex PCR, a mixture combining 60 forward primers for TCR Vbeta segments and 13 reverse primers for TCR Jbeta segments was used. Amplification of the CDR3 region of rearranged TCR beta genes was performed with a multiplex PCR assay on genomic DNA. The Illumina HiSeq System was used to sequence the amplified TCR beta libraries as 87-base-pair reads. As for how the authors treated the data: Across the 640 or so repertoires, a later analysis counted 80 million or so unique TCR beta chains, approximately 12 million of which were shared by at least two donors. A nearest-neighbor algorithm error-corrected the raw reads and collapsed the reads into unique sequences, merging closely related sequences to remove PCR and sequencing errors. CDR3 sequences were aligned to IMGT reference sequences to assign V, D and J gene segments. For a sequence to be retained, a match of at least six nucleotides was required to both a V gene segment and a J gene segment. A rearrangement counted as productive if the CDR3 had no stop codons and remained in frame with V and J, and every other rearrangement counted as non-productive. CDR3 was defined by IMGT convention, running from the second conserved V-encoded cysteine to the conserved J-encoded phenylalanine. In an earlier analysis of around 540 of the donors, sequences lacking an unambiguous match to a single V gene segment were excluded. An earlier analysis of 450 to 650 of the donors called V segments functional above 56.7% productive rearrangements and segregating when the between-donor standard deviation exceeded 5%. A statistical classification framework was developed to diagnose cytomegalovirus status using the catalog of TCR beta chain sequences. In a later analysis, V and J genes were assigned by comparing TCR nucleotide sequences against IMGT/GENE-DB human TR gene sequences. In a later analysis, CDR3 sequences and most-parsimonious VDJ recombination scenarios were assigned using the TCRdist pipeline. In a later analysis, each TCR beta chain was defined by its CDR3 amino acid sequence together with its V-gene family, and reads without a unique V-gene family were excluded. A later analysis removed 592 highly shared, low-generation-probability nucleotide sequences to deal with suspected cross-contamination and a sequencing artifact. For each public chain, a later analysis derived a clonal expansion index from normalized ranks of inferred template counts within each repertoire. A later analysis computed generation probabilities with a VDJ recombination model fitted to out-of-frame rearrangements, and checked the results against IGoR. In a later analysis, TCR-TCR, TCR-HLA and TCR-CMV co-occurrence was scored with hypergeometric tests, and a repertoire-size bias correction was applied to TCR pairs. False discovery rates were estimated in a later analysis by permuting HLA or CMV assignments 20 times. A later analysis grouped co-occurring TCRs with DBSCAN, adding TCRdist sequence similarity when clustering within HLA-allele-positive subsets. Repertoires with fewer than 30,000 or more than 120,000 public chains were left out of co-occurrence clustering, as were several repertoires with anomalous nucleotide sharing. Here the immuneACCESS table is served through TCRdb, limited to in-frame sequences with V and J called. Missing clones are a known gap in these copies; in checked studies unresolved V genes cover under half, and the rest lacks a known reason. V and J calls and clone size are copied from that table; D and trimming were computed from the DNA. The sample yields hundreds of thousands of clones; 82% were counted once. In total, the top ten clones hold about 6.4% of the sample.

Clipping removes 3 bases from V and 3 bases from J, with 2 as the unmatched junction base count. Taken from cysteine to phenylalanine, the CDR3 has 14 residues. Left in the record is the CDR3 DNA by itself, 42 bases read in frame from the first base. CDR1 and CDR2 were assigned from the germline V gene as MGHRA and YSYEKL. Material for sequencing was PBMCs. The rearranged chain carries TRBV4-1 and TRBJ2-7; the junction holds 10 bases that match TRBD2. The sequence was collected from a man aged 40-49 years in good health and CMV-seropositive. The CDR3 corresponds to CASSHGLADYEQYF. The DNA sequence reads TGCGCCAGCAGCCACGGACTAGCGGACTACGAGCAGTACTTC.